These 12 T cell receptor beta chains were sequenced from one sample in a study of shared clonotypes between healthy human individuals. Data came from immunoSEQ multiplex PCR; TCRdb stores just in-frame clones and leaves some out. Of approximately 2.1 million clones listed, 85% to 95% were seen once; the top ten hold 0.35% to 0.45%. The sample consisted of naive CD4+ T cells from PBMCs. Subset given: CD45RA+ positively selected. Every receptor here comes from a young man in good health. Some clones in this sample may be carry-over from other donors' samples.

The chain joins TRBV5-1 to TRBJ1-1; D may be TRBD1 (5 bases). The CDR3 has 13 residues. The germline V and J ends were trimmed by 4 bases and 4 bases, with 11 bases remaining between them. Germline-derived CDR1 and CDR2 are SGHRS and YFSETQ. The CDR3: CASSPWGTTEAFF. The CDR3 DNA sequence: TGCGCCAGCAGCCCCTGGGGGACCACTGAAGCTTTCTTT.

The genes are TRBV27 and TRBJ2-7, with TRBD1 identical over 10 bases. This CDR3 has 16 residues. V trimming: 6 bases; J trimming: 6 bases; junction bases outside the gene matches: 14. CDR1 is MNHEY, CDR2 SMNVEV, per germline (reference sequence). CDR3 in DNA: TGTGCCAGCAGCTTGAACACCGGGACAGGGGTTGGCGAGCAGTACTTC. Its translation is CASSLNTGTGVGEQYF.

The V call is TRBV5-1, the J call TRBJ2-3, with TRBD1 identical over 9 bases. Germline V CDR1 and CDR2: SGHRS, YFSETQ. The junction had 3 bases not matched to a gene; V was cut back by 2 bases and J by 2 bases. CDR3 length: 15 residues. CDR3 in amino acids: CASSLQGAHTDTQYF. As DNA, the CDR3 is TGCGCCAGCAGCTTACAGGGGGCCCACACAGATACGCAGTATTTT. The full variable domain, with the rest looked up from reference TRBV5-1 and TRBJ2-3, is KAGVTQTPRYLIKTRGQQVTLSCSPISGHRSVSWYQQTPGQGLQFLFEYFSETQRNKGNFPGRFSGRQFSNSRSEMNVSTLELGDSALYLCASSLQGAHTDTQYFGPGTRLTVL.

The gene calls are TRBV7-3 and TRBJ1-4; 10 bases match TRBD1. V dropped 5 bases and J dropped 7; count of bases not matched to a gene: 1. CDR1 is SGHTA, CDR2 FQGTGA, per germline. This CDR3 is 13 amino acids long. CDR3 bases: TGTGCCAGCAGCCGGGACAGGGGTGAAAAACTGTTTTTT. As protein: CASSRDRGEKLFF.

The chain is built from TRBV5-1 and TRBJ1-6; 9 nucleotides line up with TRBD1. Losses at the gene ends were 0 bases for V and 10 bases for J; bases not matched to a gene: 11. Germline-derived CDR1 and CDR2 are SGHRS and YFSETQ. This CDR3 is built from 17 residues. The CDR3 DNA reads TGCGCCAGCAGCTTGGATCGAACGGGACAGGGAGAATCACCCCTCCACTTT. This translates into CASSLDRTGQGESPLHF.

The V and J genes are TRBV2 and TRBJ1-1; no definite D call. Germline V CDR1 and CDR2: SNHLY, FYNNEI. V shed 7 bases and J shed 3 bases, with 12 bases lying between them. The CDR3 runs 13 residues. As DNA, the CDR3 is TGTGCCAGCAAGGGCGGAGTAGACACTGAAGCTTTCTTT. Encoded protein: CASKGGVDTEAFF.

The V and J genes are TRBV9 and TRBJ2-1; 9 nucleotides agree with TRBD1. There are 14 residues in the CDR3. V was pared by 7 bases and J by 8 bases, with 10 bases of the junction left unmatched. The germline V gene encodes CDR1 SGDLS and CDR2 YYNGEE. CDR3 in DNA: TGTGCCAGCGCTAAGACAGGGGGTTCAGATGAGCAGTTCTTC. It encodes CASAKTGGSDEQFF.

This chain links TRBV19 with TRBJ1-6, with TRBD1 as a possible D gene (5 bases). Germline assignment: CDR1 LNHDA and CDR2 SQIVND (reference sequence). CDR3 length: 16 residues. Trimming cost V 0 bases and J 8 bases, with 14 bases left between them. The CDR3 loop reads CASSIEGLRVDSPLHF. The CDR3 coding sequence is TGTGCCAGTAGTATAGAGGGACTCAGAGTTGATTCACCCCTCCACTTT.

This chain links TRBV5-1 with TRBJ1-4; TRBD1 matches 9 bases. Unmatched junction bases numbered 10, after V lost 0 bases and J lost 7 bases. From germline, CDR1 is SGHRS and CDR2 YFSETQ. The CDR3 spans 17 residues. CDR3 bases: TGCGCCAGCAGCTTGGGGCAGGGACAGGGCCTGGGTGAAAAACTGTTTTTT. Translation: CASSLGQGQGLGEKLFF.

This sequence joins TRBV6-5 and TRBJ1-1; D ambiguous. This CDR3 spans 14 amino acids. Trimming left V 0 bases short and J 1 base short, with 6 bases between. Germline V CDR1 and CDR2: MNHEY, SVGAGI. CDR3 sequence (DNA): TGTGCCAGCAGTTACTCTGAGGGGAACACTGAAGCTTTCTTT. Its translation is CASSYSEGNTEAFF.

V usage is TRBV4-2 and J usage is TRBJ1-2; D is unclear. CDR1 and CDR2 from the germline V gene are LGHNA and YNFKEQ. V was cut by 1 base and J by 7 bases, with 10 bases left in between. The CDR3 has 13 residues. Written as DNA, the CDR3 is TGTGCCAGCAGCCAAGCTCCGATGTCTGGCTACACCTTC. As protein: CASSQAPMSGYTF.

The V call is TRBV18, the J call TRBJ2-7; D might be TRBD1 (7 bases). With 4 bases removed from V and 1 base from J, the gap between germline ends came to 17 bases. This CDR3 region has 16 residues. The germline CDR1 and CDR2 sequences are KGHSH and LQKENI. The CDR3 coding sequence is TGTGCCAGCTCACAGCGAACAGGGGACTTATCCTACGAGCAGTACTTC. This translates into CASSQRTGDLSYEQYF.